This is a list of T cell receptor beta chains from one sample in a study of CD8 T cells in Susac syndrome. TCRdb analysed the immunoSEQ multiplex PCR reads with MiXCR anew, one entry per CDR3 protein. The sample has under 150,000 distinct CDR3 sequences, approximately 79% seen once. The source material was CD8+ T cells from PBMCs. The receptors originated from a human donor with multiple sclerosis. Both conserved end residues are part of each CDR3. D genes are given only for firm matches. For some rows the clone size is stated as once, few or many, or as a class when expanded; others skip it.

.,TRBV14,15,TRBJ2-3,.,CASSPGGILTDTQYF,TGTGCCAGCAGCCCCGGAGGCATACTCACAGATACGCAGTATTTT
.,TRBV7-9,13,TRBJ2-7,few,CASSLTGTYEQYF,TGTGCCAGCAGCTTAACAGGGACCTACGAGCAGTACTTC
.,TRBV12-3/TRBV12-4,15,TRBJ2-1,once,CASSFKKGEYNEQFF,TGTGCCAGCAGTTTTAAGAAGGGGGAATACAATGAGCAGTTCTTC
.,TRBV11-2,14,TRBJ2-2,few,CASSLVGSTGELFF,TGTGCCAGCAGCTTGGTTGGAAGCACCGGGGAGCTGTTTTTT
TRBD1,TRBV5-1,13,TRBJ1-1,few,CASSFTGGAEAFF,TGCGCCAGCAGCTTTACAGGGGGTGCTGAAGCTTTCTTT
TRBD2,TRBV28,17,TRBJ2-3,.,CASSTFIASGDTDTQYF,TGTGCCAGCAGTACATTTATTGCTAGCGGGGACACAGATACGCAGTATTTT
.,TRBV4-1,18,TRBJ1-1,.,CASSQPYLRDTLEDEAFF,TGCGCCAGCAGCCAGCCATACCTACGGGACACCTTGGAAGATGAAGCTTTCTTT
TRBD1,TRBV27,15,TRBJ2-4,.,CASSSRTGPQNIQYF,TGTGCCAGCAGTTCGCGGACAGGCCCGCAAAACATTCAGTACTTC
.,TRBV3-1,15,TRBJ2-1,.,CASSRRERRYNEQFF,TGTGCCAGCAGCCGGAGGGAACGACGTTACAATGAGCAGTTCTTC
.,TRBV7-2,15,TRBJ1-1,few,CASSPSGRKGTEAFF,TGTGCCAGCAGCCCCTCCGGCAGGAAGGGGACTGAAGCTTTCTTT
.,TRBV6-5,16,TRBJ1-1,few,CASSYSSQTMNTEAFF,TGTGCCAGCAGTTACTCCTCCCAAACCATGAACACTGAAGCTTTCTTT
.,TRBV4-1,15,TRBJ1-5,.,CASSQDQGYNQPQHF,TGCGCCAGCAGCCAAGATCAGGGGTACAATCAGCCCCAGCATTTT
.,TRBV21-1,21,TRBJ1-4,.,CASSKYSPASPWGLANEKLFF,TGTGCCAGCAGCAAATATTCCCCCGCTTCTCCCTGGGGTTTAGCTAATGAAAAACTGTTTTTT
.,TRBV6-5,10,TRBJ2-5,few,CASSQRPQYF,TGTGCCAGCAGCCAGAGACCCCAGTACTTC
TRBD2,TRBV4-1,19,TRBJ2-3,once,CASSHPNQKPSGSTDTQYF,TGCGCCAGCAGCCATCCTAACCAAAAACCTAGCGGGAGCACAGATACGCAGTATTTT
.,TRBV27,14,TRBJ2-1,.,CASSLRGNNNEQFF,TGTGCCAGCAGTTTACGGGGCAACAACAATGAGCAGTTCTTC